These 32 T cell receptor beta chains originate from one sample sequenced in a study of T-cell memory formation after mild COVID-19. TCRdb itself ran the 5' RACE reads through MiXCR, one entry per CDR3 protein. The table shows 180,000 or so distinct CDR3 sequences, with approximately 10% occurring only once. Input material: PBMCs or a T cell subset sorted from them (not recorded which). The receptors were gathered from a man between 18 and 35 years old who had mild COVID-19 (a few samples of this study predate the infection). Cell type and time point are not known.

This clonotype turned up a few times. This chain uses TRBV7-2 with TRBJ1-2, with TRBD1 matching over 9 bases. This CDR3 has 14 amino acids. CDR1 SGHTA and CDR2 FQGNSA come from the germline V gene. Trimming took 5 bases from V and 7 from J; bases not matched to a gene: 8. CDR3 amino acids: CASSREGTGSGYTF. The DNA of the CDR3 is TGTGCCAGCAGCCGGGAGGGGACAGGGTCTGGCTACACCTTC.

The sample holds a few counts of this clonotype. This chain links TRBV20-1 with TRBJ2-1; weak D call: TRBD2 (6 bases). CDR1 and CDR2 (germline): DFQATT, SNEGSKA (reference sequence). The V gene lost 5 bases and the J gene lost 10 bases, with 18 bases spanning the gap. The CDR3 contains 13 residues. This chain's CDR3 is CSALNGGTKEQFF. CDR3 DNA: TGCAGTGCTCTCAACGGGGGTACAAAAGAGCAGTTCTTC.

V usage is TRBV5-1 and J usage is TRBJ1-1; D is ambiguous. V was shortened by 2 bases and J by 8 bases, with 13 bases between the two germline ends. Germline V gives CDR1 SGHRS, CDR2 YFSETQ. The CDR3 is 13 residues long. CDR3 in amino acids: CASSFQELGEAFF. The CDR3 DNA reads TGCGCCAGCAGCTTTCAGGAACTGGGAGAAGCTTTCTTT.

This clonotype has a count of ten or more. The chain's CDR3 is CASSGTDEKLFF. The CDR3 region has the DNA TGTGCCAGCAGTGGGACAGATGAAAAACTGTTTTTT. This chain joins TRBV2 and TRBJ1-4; a weak D match, TRBD1 (6 bases). V lost 4 bases and J lost 6, with 6 bases in between. The CDR3 is 12 residues long. Germline CDR1 SNHLY, CDR2 FYNNEI.

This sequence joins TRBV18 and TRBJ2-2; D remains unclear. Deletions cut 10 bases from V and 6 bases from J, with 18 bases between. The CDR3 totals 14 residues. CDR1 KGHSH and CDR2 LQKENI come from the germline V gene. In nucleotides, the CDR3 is TGTGCCACCCTCCCTCCTCAGCGCTCCGGGGAGCTGTTTTTT. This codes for CATLPPQRSGELFF.

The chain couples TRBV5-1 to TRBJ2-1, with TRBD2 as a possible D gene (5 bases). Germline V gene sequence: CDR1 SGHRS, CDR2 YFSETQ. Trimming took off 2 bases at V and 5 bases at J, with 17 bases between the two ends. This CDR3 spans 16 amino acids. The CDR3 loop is CASSFLNSAADNEQFF. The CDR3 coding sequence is TGCGCCAGCAGCTTCCTCAACTCAGCAGCGGACAATGAGCAGTTCTTC.

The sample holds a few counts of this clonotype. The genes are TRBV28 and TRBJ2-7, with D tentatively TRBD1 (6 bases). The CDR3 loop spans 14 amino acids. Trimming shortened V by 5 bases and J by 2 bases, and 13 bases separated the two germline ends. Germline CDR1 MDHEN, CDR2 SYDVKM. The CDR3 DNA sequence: TGTGCCAGCAGTCCCACGGGACAAACCTACGAGCAGTACGTC. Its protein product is CASSPTGQTYEQYV.

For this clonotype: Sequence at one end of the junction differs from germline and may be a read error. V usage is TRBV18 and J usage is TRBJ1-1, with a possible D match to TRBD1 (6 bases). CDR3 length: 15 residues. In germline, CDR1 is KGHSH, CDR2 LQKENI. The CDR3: CASSSMAGENTEALF. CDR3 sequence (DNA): TGTGCCAGCTCATCGATGGCAGGGGAGAACACTGAAGCTCTCTTT.

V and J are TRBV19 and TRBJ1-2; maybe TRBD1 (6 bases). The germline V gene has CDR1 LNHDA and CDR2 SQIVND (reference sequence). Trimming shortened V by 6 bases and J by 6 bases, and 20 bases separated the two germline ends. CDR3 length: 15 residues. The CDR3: CASSDPSTGANGYTF. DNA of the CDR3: TGTGCCAGTAGCGATCCCTCGACGGGGGCGAATGGCTACACCTTC.

As DNA, the CDR3 is TGTGCCATCAGTGGACAATTGAACACCGGGGAGCTGTTTTTT. It is translated as CAISGQLNTGELFF. J is TRBJ2-2 and V is TRBV10-3; D remains ambiguous. V dropped 4 bases and J dropped 1 base, with 7 bases sitting between them. Germline lookup yields CDR1 ENHRY and CDR2 SYGVKD. The CDR3 is 14 residues long.

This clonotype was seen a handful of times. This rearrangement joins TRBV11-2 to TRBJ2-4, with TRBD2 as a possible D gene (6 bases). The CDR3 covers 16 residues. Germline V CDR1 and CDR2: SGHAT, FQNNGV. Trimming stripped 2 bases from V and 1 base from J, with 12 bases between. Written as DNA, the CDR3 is TGTGCCAGCAGCTTATTCTCAGGGAGGGCCAAAAACATTCAGTACTTC. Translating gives CASSLFSGRAKNIQYF.

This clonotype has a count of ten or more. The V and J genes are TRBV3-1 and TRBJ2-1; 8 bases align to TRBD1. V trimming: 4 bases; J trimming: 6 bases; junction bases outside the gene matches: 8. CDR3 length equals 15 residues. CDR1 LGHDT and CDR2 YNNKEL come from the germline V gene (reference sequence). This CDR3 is CASSPDRVILNEQFF. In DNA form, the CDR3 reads TGTGCCAGCAGCCCGGACAGGGTAATTCTCAATGAGCAGTTCTTC.

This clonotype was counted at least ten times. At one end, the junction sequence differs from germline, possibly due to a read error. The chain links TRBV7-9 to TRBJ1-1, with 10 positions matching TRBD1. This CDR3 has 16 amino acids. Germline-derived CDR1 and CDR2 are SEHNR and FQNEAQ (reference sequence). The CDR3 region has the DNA TGTGCCAGCAGCTTAATGTTGGGACAGGGGAACGCTGAAGCTTTCTTT. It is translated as CASSLMLGQGNAEAFF. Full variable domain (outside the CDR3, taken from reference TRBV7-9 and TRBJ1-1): DTGVSQNPRHKITKRGQNVTFRCDPISEHNRLYWYRQTLGQGPEFLTYFQNEAQLEKSRLLSDRFSAERPKGSFSTLEIQRTEQGDSAMYLCASSLMLGQGNAEAFFGQGTRLTVV.

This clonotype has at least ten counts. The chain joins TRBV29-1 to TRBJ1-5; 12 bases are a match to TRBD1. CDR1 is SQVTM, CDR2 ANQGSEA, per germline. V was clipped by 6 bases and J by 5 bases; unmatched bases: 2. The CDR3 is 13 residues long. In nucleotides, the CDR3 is TGCAGCGTCGGGACAGGGGGCCATCAGCCCCAGCATTTT. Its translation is CSVGTGGHQPQHF.

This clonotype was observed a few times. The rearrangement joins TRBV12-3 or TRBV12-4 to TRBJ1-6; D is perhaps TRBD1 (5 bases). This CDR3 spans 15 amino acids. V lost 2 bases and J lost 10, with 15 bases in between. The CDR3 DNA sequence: TGTGCCAGCAGTTTACGGGCAGGGCAAGAGTCACCCCTCCACTTT. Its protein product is CASSLRAGQESPLHF.

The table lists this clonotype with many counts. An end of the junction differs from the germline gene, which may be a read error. CDR3 DNA sequence: TGTGCCAGCAGTTTAGTCCCCGGGGAGCTGTTTTTT. Translation gives CASSLVPGELFF. The chain links TRBV5-1 to TRBJ2-2, with D hard to call. CDR1 SGHRS and CDR2 YFSETQ come from the germline V gene. The CDR3 has 12 amino acids.

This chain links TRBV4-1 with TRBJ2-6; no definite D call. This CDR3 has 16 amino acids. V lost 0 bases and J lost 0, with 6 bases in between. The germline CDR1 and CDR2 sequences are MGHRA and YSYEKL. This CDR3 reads CASSQDGSSGANVLTF. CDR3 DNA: TGCGCCAGCAGCCAAGATGGAAGCTCTGGGGCCAACGTCCTGACTTTC.

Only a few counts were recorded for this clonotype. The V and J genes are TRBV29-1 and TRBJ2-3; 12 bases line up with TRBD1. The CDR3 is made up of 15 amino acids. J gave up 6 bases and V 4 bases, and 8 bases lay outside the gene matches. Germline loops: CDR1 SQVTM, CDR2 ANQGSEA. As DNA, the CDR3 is TGCAGCGTTGCCTTCGGGACAGGGGGCCCGGATACGCAGTATTTT. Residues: CSVAFGTGGPDTQYF.

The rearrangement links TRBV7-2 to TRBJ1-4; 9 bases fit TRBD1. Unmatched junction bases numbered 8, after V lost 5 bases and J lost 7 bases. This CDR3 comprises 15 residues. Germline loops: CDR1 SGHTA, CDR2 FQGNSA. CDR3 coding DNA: TGTGCCAGCAGCCAGGACAGGGGATCGGGTGAAAAACTGTTTTTT. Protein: CASSQDRGSGEKLFF.

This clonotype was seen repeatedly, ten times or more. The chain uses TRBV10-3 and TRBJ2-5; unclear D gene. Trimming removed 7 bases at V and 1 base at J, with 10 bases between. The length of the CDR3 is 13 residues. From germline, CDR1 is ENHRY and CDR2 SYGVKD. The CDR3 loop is CAIKLEPQETQYF. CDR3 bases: TGTGCCATCAAGCTAGAACCCCAAGAGACCCAGTACTTC.

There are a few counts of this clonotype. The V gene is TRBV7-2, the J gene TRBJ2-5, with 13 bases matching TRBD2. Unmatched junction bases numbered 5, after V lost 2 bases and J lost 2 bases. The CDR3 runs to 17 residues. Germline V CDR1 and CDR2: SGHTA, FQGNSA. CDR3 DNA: TGTGCCAGCAGCTTACGCCGGACTAGCGGGGGACAAGAGACCCAGTACTTC. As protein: CASSLRRTSGGQETQYF.

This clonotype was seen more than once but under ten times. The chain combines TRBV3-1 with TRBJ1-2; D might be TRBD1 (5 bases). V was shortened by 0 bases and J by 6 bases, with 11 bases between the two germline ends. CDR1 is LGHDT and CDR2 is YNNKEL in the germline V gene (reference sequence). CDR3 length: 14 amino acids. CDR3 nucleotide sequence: TGTGCCAGCAGCCAAGAGCCGAGGGGCCATGGCTACACCTTC. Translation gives CASSQEPRGHGYTF.

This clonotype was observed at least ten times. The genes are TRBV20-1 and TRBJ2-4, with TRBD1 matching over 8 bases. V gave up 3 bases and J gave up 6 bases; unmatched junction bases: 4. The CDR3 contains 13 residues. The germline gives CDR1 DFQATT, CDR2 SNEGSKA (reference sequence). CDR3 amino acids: CSASDRGRNIQYF. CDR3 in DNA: TGCAGTGCTAGCGACAGGGGTAGAAACATTCAGTACTTC.

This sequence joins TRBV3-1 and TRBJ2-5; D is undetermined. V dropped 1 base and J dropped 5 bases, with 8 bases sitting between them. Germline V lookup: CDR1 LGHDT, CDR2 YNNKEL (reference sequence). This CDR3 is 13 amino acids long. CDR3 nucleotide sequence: TGTGCCAGCAGCCAAGGGGTTTCGGAGACCCAGTACTTC. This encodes CASSQGVSETQYF.

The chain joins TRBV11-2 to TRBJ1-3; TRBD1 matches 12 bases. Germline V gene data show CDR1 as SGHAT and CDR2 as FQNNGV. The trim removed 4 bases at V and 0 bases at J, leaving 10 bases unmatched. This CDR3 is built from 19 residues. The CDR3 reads CASSSSRDRGLFSGNTIYF. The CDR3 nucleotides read TGTGCCAGCAGCTCTTCCCGGGACAGGGGGCTATTCTCTGGAAACACCATATATTTT.

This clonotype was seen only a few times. The CDR3 is CASSSLQIMNTEAFF. CDR3 DNA sequence: TGTGCCAGCAGCTCGTTACAGATTATGAACACTGAAGCTTTCTTT. This chain uses TRBV5-5 with TRBJ1-1; unclear D gene. V lost 3 bases, J lost 0 bases, and 12 bases lay in between. The V gene's germline CDR1 is SGHKS and CDR2 YYEKEE (reference sequence). The CDR3 runs to 15 residues.

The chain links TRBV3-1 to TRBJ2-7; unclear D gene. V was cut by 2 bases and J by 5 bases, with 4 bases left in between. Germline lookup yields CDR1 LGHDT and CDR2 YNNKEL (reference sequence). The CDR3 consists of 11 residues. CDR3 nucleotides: TGTGCCAGCAGCCAATTCCACGAGCAGTACTTC. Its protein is CASSQFHEQYF.

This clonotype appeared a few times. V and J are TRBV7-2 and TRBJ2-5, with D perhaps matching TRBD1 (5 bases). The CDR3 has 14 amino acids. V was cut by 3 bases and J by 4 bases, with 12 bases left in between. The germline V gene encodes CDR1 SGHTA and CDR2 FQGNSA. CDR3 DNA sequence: TGTGCCAGCAGCTTTTCCAGGGAACTAGAGACCCAGTACTTC. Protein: CASSFSRELETQYF.

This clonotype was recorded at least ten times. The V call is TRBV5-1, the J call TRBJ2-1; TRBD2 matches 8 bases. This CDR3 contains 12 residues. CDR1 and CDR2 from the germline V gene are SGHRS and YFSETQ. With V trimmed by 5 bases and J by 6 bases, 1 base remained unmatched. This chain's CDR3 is CASRGTSNEQFF. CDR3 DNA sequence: TGCGCCAGCAGGGGGACTAGCAATGAGCAGTTCTTC.

This chain's CDR3 is CASRGLGSTDTQYF. CDR3 in DNA: TGTGCCAGCCGAGGACTTGGTAGCACAGATACGCAGTATTTT. V gene TRBV6-2 or TRBV6-3 combines with J gene TRBJ2-3, with D possibly being TRBD2 (5 bases). The CDR3 runs to 14 residues. Germline CDR1 reads MNHEY; CDR2 reads SVGEGT. Deletions cut 8 bases from V and 0 bases from J, with 12 bases between.

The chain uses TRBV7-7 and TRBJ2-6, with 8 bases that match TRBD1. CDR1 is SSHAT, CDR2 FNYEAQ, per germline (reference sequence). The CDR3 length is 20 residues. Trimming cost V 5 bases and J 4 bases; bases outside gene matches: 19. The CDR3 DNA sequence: TGTGCCAGCAGCCCCCTAGACAGGGGATCACCCCTTCGAGGGGCCAACGTCCTGACTTTC. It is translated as CASSPLDRGSPLRGANVLTF.

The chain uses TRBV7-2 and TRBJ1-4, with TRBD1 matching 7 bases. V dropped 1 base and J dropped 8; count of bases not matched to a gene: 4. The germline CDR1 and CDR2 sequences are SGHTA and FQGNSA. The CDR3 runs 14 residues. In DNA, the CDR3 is TGTGCCAGCAGCTTAGGACAGGGTCGAGAAAAACTGTTTTTT. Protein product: CASSLGQGREKLFF.